These 15 T cell receptor beta chains came from one sample sequenced in a study of patients and donors after allogeneic stem cell transplantation. TCRdb passed the RT-PCR reads through MiXCR, listing each CDR3 protein once. The sample comprises about 230,000 distinct CDR3 sequences, around 14% of which are singletons, and approximately 10% rests with the top ten. Sequencing was done on a sample of blood, either unsorted or a sorted T cell fraction (not recorded which). These receptors were taken from a human donor who was either an allogeneic HSCT recipient or a stem cell or donor lymphocyte infusion donor (not recorded which). It is not recorded whose cells these are; they may come from a transplant donor.

The V gene is TRBV20-1, the J gene TRBJ1-2; 7 bases map to TRBD1. Losses at the gene ends were 5 bases for V and 4 bases for J; bases not matched to a gene: 7. This CDR3 has 13 residues. The germline CDR1 and CDR2 sequences are DFQATT and SNEGSKA (reference sequence). CDR3: CSAFRTGLYGYTF. The DNA for the CDR3 is TGCAGTGCTTTTCGGACAGGCCTCTATGGCTACACCTTC.

This chain uses TRBV7-9 with TRBJ2-7; possible D gene TRBD1, 6 bases. The V and J ends lost 4 bases and 0 bases respectively, with 10 bases between them. The CDR3 covers 14 residues. Germline CDR1 SEHNR, CDR2 FQNEAQ (reference sequence). The CDR3 nucleotides read TGTGCCAGCAGCTCCGGACAGAGCTCCTACGAGCAGTACTTC. This codes for CASSSGQSSYEQYF.

This clonotype was seen a single time. The rearrangement uses TRBV20-1 and TRBJ2-3, with TRBD2 matching 8 bases. The germline V gene encodes CDR1 DFQATT and CDR2 SNEGSKA (reference sequence). V lost 3 bases, J lost 0 bases, and 5 bases stayed unmatched. The CDR3 length is 15 residues. The CDR3 region has the DNA TGCAGTGCTAGTATGACTAGCGAGAGCACAGATACGCAGTATTTT. It codes for CSASMTSESTDTQYF.

The genes are TRBV19 and TRBJ1-1; possibly TRBD1 for D (5 bases). V lost 8 bases and J 1 base, leaving 8 bases between the germline ends. Per the germline V gene, CDR1 is LNHDA and CDR2 is SQIVND (reference sequence). The CDR3 contains 12 residues. The CDR3 coding sequence is TGTGCCAGTCTTACAGGGAACACTGAAGCTTTCTTT. Amino acids: CASLTGNTEAFF.

This clonotype was detected only a few times. The CDR3 DNA is TGCGCCAGCAGCCCGGGACTAGCGGGTCTCGCCTACGAGCAGTACTTC. Translation: CASSPGLAGLAYEQYF. The V gene is TRBV5-1, the J gene TRBJ2-7, with 12 bases lining up with TRBD2. The V and J ends lost 4 bases and 2 bases, in that order; junction bases with no gene match: 7. This CDR3 region has 16 residues. Germline CDR1 is SGHRS and CDR2 is YFSETQ.

This clonotype was observed a few times. V gene TRBV5-4 combines with J gene TRBJ2-1, with 10 bases matching TRBD2. Germline trimming cut 3 bases from V and 5 bases from J; bases unmatched to any gene: 5. The CDR3 sequence is 15 residues long. CDR1 and CDR2 from the germline V gene are SGHNT and YYREEE (reference sequence). The CDR3 DNA follows: TGTGCCAGCAGCTCGAAAACTAGCGGGGACAATGAGCAGTTCTTC. It codes for CASSSKTSGDNEQFF.

This clonotype was observed a few times. The chain combines TRBV5-6 with TRBJ2-3; the D call may be TRBD1 or TRBD2 (7 bases each). The CDR3 loop spans 17 amino acids. V dropped 3 bases and J dropped 0 bases, with 17 bases sitting between them. CDR1 and CDR2 (germline): SGHDT, YYEEEE. For the CDR3, the DNA is TGTGCCAGCAGCTCTACCAGGGGGGGTCATAGCACAGATACGCAGTATTTT. Its translation is CASSSTRGGHSTDTQYF.

This chain links TRBV5-1 with TRBJ1-2, with D hard to call. Trimming took 2 bases from V and 6 from J, leaving 11 bases between them. Germline V gives CDR1 SGHRS, CDR2 YFSETQ. The CDR3 runs to 13 residues. The CDR3 region has the DNA TGCGCCAGCAGCTTCTGGGTAGCCCATGGCTACACCTTC. Translated, it gives CASSFWVAHGYTF.

This clonotype was seen a few times. The chain combines TRBV7-9 with TRBJ1-4, with D possibly matching TRBD1 (5 bases). Germline CDR1 SEHNR, CDR2 FQNEAQ (reference sequence). V was trimmed by 5 bases and J by 8 bases, leaving 18 bases between them. This CDR3 is 15 amino acids long. The CDR3 spells CASSARGPREEKLFF. Written as DNA, the CDR3 is TGTGCCAGCAGCGCGAGGGGTCCCCGAGAAGAAAAACTGTTTTTT.

This clonotype was counted ten times or more. The V and J genes are TRBV3-1 and TRBJ1-6; unclear D gene. The V end lost 4 bases, the J end lost 0 bases, and 10 bases lay between the germline ends. The CDR3 consists of 16 residues. Germline CDR1 is LGHDT and CDR2 is YNNKEL (reference sequence). CDR3 amino acids: CASSRTGSSYNSPLHF. The CDR3 DNA reads TGTGCCAGCAGCCGCACGGGGAGCTCCTATAATTCACCCCTCCACTTT.

This clonotype was recorded a few times. This chain connects TRBV5-1 to TRBJ1-6, with 7 bases identical to TRBD1. The trim removed 0 bases at V and 9 bases at J, leaving 6 bases unmatched. CDR3 length: 15 amino acids. CDR1 and CDR2 (germline): SGHRS, YFSETQ. CDR3 residues: CASSLEGQRASPLHF. In nucleotides, the CDR3 is TGCGCCAGCAGCTTGGAGGGACAGAGGGCTTCACCCCTCCACTTT.

This clonotype was counted ten times or more. The chain links TRBV12-5 to TRBJ2-1; D is undetermined. The CDR3 has 15 amino acids. Per the germline V gene, CDR1 is LGHNT and CDR2 is FRNRAP. Deletions cut 5 bases from V and 6 bases from J, with 17 bases between. The CDR3 loop is CASGQNISPGNEQFF. CDR3 nucleotides: TGTGCTAGTGGTCAGAATATTTCGCCAGGCAATGAGCAGTTCTTC.

This clonotype was counted between two and nine times. The chain has TRBV7-2 and TRBJ2-1; TRBD1 agrees at 8 bases. The junction had 6 bases not matched to a gene; V was cut back by 5 bases and J by 3 bases. Germline V CDR1 and CDR2: SGHTA, FQGNSA. The CDR3 consists of 15 residues. As DNA, the CDR3 is TGTGCCAGCAGCGAAGACAGGGGAAACTACAATGAGCAGTTCTTC. It encodes CASSEDRGNYNEQFF.

The J gene is TRBJ2-4, the V gene TRBV6-1; TRBD2 matches at 15 bases. The junction had 8 bases not matched to a gene; V was cut back by 1 base and J by 4 bases. Per the germline V gene, CDR1 is MNHNS and CDR2 is SASEGT. The CDR3 spans 19 residues. Written as DNA, the CDR3 is TGTGCCAGCAGTGAAGTTATAGGACTAGCGGGAGGGGTGAAAAACATTCAGTACTTC. It encodes CASSEVIGLAGGVKNIQYF.

In its sample, this clonotype was seen once. The rearrangement links TRBV20-1 to TRBJ2-3, with 7 bases fitting TRBD1. Germline V gene sequence: CDR1 DFQATT, CDR2 SNEGSKA (reference sequence). The CDR3 totals 13 residues. V lost 5 bases, J lost 2 bases, and 4 bases stayed unmatched. DNA of the CDR3: TGCAGTGCTTCGGGACAGCCCACAGATACGCAGTATTTT. Protein: CSASGQPTDTQYF.